This T cell receptor (beta chain) was observed in a study of blood T cell repertoires in COVID-19. Study-level information: Sites in the United States, Italy and Spain provided acute and convalescent COVID-19 samples. PBMCs, B-cell-depleted T cells, or T cells provided the cDNA or gDNA that made up the material.

Methods used by the authors: Amplifying reference gene primers gave estimates of nucleated cell counts. The table came from immunoSEQ multiplex PCR; TCRdb's copy has only in-frame clones and leaves some out. The V and J calls and clone size come from that table; D and trimming were worked out from the DNA. The sample has some 250,000 clones, 75% to 90% seen once. Trimming removed 6 bases from V and 4 bases from J; junction bases left unmatched: 13. Germline loops: CDR1 ENHRY, CDR2 SYGVKD. The CDR3 contains 17 residues. Sequenced: peripheral blood. This receptor was obtained from a woman younger than 45 who had recovered from COVID-19. The rearrangement uses TRBV10-3 and TRBJ1-5, with 9 bases identical to TRBD1. CDR3 DNA sequence: TGTGCCATCAGAGATACAGGGGGCGGAGGGGGTAATCAGCCCCAGCATTTT. This translates into CAIRDTGGGGGNQPQHF.